This T cell receptor beta chain was documented in a study of blood T cell repertoires in COVID-19. The assay was immunoSEQ multiplex PCR, and TCRdb's table has in-frame clones only and misses some. This table holds some 65,000 clones, 80% to 95% found once. Trimming took 4 bases from V and 5 from J, leaving 16 bases between them. This CDR3 contains 14 residues. Looked up from germline, CDR1 is SGHRS and CDR2 is YFSETQ. Seattle participants joined during active infection and were tracked over time. What was sequenced was peripheral blood. This TCR was recovered from a man aged 45-65 years with COVID-19, enrolled during active disease. The chain couples TRBV5-1 to TRBJ2-7; tentatively, D is TRBD1 (6 bases). The CDR3 reads CASSPMTGVDEQYF. The CDR3 region has the DNA TGCGCCAGCAGCCCCATGACAGGTGTGGACGAGCAGTACTTC.